This TCR beta chain was captured by sequencing in a study of CXCR3-negative and CXCR3-positive naive CD8 T cells. The authors made the TRB cDNA libraries by 5' RACE using UMI labels. TCRdb re-analyzed the 5' RACE reads; it lists each CDR3 protein once, without DNA. This table holds roughly 40,000 distinct CDR3 sequences. The sequencing input was memory CD8+ T cells from blood. The receptor was derived from a human donor in good health. Some clones in this sample may be carry-over from other donors' samples.

This chain's CDR3 is CASSPTSGGWNGELFF. This sequence joins TRBV5-4 and TRBJ2-2; TCRdb calls TRBD2, which cannot be checked without DNA. Germline CDR1 and CDR2: SGHNT and YYREEE (reference sequence). The CDR3 covers 16 residues. Based on the CDR3 plus reference TRBV5-4 and TRBJ2-2, the full variable domain is ETGVTQSPTHLIKTRGQQVTLRCSSQSGHNTVSWYQQALGQGPQFIFQYYREEENGRGNFPPRFSGLQFPNYSSELNVNALELDDSALYLCASSPTSGGWNGELFFGEGSRLTVL.